Below, one T cell receptor (beta chain) is given with its context. This record belongs to a study of blood T cell repertoires in COVID-19. Study as a whole: COVID-19 samples, acute and convalescent, were from the United States, Italy and Spain. The analysed material was cDNA or gDNA that came from T cells, B-cell-depleted T cells, or PBMCs.

Sequencing was performed with immunoSEQ multiplex PCR; in TCRdb, only in-frame clones are kept and a portion is missing. The repertoire holds approximately 57,000 clones, with roughly 84% as singletons. The germline V gene has CDR1 MNHEY and CDR2 SVGAGI. Trimming took 2 bases from V and 5 from J, leaving 15 bases between them. The CDR3 runs 15 residues. The TCR comes from a man in his forties with active COVID-19. The V gene is TRBV6-5, the J gene TRBJ1-1, with D hard to call. Source material: peripheral blood. The CDR3 reads CASSYEEGRRTEAFF. CDR3 nucleotides: TGTGCCAGCAGTTACGAGGAGGGTCGGAGGACTGAAGCTTTCTTT.